The entry below gives a single T cell receptor (beta chain) sequence along with its context. The antigen is unknown. The sample comes from a study of CD8 T cells in ankylosing spondylitis. Regarding the study as a whole: Those disease-linked clones were CD8+; they were also relatively rare in peripheral blood. Earlier work had already found some motif variants in reactive arthritis synovial fluid and blood. Disease-linked clones were reportedly significantly enriched in matched ankylosing spondylitis synovial fluid.

Germline CDR1 is MNHEY and CDR2 is SVGEGT. Trimming took 4 bases from V and 4 from J, leaving 9 bases between them. The CDR3 runs to 13 residues. The TCR beta libraries were generated through quantitative 5'-RACE incorporating molecular barcodes. MiXCR, applied by TCRdb to the 5' RACE reads, yields one record per CDR3 protein. Of approximately 35,000 distinct CDR3 sequences detected, approximately 10% appear once; the ten largest clones hold 20% to 25%. Sequencing used synovial fluid, either unsorted or a sorted T cell fraction (not recorded which). The J gene is TRBJ2-3, the V gene TRBV6-2 or TRBV6-3; TRBD1 might be the D (6 bases). This receptor was obtained from a male donor with ankylosing spondylitis. CDR3 bases: TGTGCCAGCAGTTCCTACAGGGCAGATACGCAGTATTTT. Translating gives CASSSYRADTQYF.